What follows is one T cell receptor beta chain and its context. Its antigen is unknown. Every TCR cDNA molecule bore a unique molecular identifier. TCRdb ran MiXCR on the 5' RACE reads and lists one entry per CDR3 protein. The repertoire consists of around 70,000 distinct CDR3 sequences, with 7.5% to 10% occurring once and the leading ten covering about 2%. The data were taken from a study of spatial heterogeneity in lung cancer. Background on the study: Where present, follow-up PBMC were sequenced a median of about two years after resection. Study observations and caveats: More often at tumor resection than at routine follow-up, ubiquitous expanded tumor TCRs were detected in the blood.

This CDR3 has 16 amino acids. The V and J ends lost 5 bases and 1 base respectively, with 15 bases between them. Specified time point: blood at routine non-recurrence follow-up after resection. Frozen PBMC, nontumor lung or tumor provided whole RNA, which was sequenced unsorted. The genes are TRBV12-3 or TRBV12-4 and TRBJ2-1, with D possibly matching TRBD2 (5 bases). This TCR came from a female donor with early-stage non-small cell lung cancer. Sequencing was performed on PBMCs, taken at follow-up. This CDR3 is CASSTLGGGSYNEQFF. CDR3 coding DNA: TGTGCCAGCAGTACTCTAGGCGGCGGGTCCTACAATGAGCAGTTCTTC.